The 20 T cell receptor beta chains listed next were all sequenced from one sample in a study of blood T cell repertoires in COVID-19. The protocol was immunoSEQ multiplex PCR, while the TCRdb copy is restricted to in-frame clones and leaves out a portion. The table lists approximately 190,000 clones, around 87% of them singletons, with under 30% in the top ten. Sequenced input: PBMCs or T cells enriched from blood (not recorded which). The receptors come from a woman aged 35 to 49 in a cohort exposed to, infected with or recovered from COVID-19 (not recorded which).

This clone was seen a few times. The J gene is TRBJ2-7, the V gene TRBV27; tentative D call: TRBD1 (6 bases). V lost 7 bases and J 0 bases, leaving 13 bases between the germline ends. Per the germline V gene, CDR1 is MNHEY and CDR2 is SMNVEV (reference sequence). There are 14 residues in the CDR3. The CDR3 loop is CASKTRGTSYEQYF. The CDR3 DNA is TGTGCCAGCAAGACGAGGGGGACCTCCTACGAGCAGTACTTC.

The chain links TRBV9 to TRBJ2-2, with 8 bases lining up with TRBD2. Germline CDR1 SGDLS, CDR2 YYNGEE. The junction had 9 bases not matched to a gene; V was cut back by 0 bases and J by 8 bases. The CDR3 consists of 16 residues. This chain's CDR3 is CASSVVSSGRSGELFF. In DNA form, the CDR3 reads TGTGCCAGCAGCGTAGTGTCTAGCGGGCGTTCTGGGGAGCTGTTTTTT.

This clone was seen only once. The chain couples TRBV11-2 to TRBJ1-1; D is perhaps TRBD1 (5 bases). Germline V CDR1 and CDR2: SGHAT, FQNNGV. CDR3 length: 15 amino acids. V lost 1 base, J lost 5 bases, and 14 bases lay in between. CDR3 in DNA: TGTGCCAGCAGCTTAGTGGCGTCGGGGGGGACTGAAGCTTTCTTT. It translates to CASSLVASGGTEAFF.

J is TRBJ2-7 and V is TRBV10-1; the match to TRBD1 covers 7 bases. Trimming at V came to 5 bases and at J to 0 bases, leaving 4 bases not matched to a gene. Germline V gene data show CDR1 as WNHNN and CDR2 as SYGVQD (reference sequence). This CDR3 spans 14 amino acids. Written as DNA, the CDR3 is TGCGCCAGCAGTTTAGGGGGCCTCTCCTACGAGCAGTACTTC. Encoded protein: CASSLGGLSYEQYF.

The chain recombines TRBV25-1 with TRBJ2-7, with TRBD2 matching 7 bases. Germline V lookup: CDR1 MGHDK, CDR2 SYGVNS. There are 15 residues in the CDR3. With V trimmed by 3 bases and J by 2 bases, 7 bases remained unmatched. DNA for the CDR3: TGTGCCAGCAGTGACGAACTAGCGCCTACCTACGAGCAGTACTTC. This gives the protein CASSDELAPTYEQYF.

The chain recombines TRBV27 with TRBJ1-2, with TRBD1 matching over 10 bases. In germline, CDR1 is MNHEY, CDR2 SMNVEV (reference sequence). V trimming: 5 bases; J trimming: 12 bases; junction bases outside the gene matches: 12. This CDR3 contains 14 residues. The DNA of the CDR3 is TGTGCCAGCAGTCCGGGACAGGGGAGAAGCCGTGACACCTTC. The encoded protein is CASSPGQGRSRDTF.

This chain connects TRBV28 to TRBJ1-1; D is uncertain. The V gene lost 8 bases and the J gene lost 5 bases, with 15 bases spanning the gap. CDR1 and CDR2 (germline): MDHEN, SYDVKM. The CDR3 spans 13 residues. The CDR3 DNA follows: TGTGCCAGCGGCACCGGGGTTGGGACTGAAGCTTTCTTT. Its protein is CASGTGVGTEAFF.

The chain recombines TRBV27 with TRBJ2-7, with D perhaps matching TRBD1 (5 bases). The V gene lost 0 bases and the J gene lost 3 bases, with 9 bases spanning the gap. The CDR3 consists of 14 residues. Germline CDR1 and CDR2: MNHEY and SMNVEV (reference sequence). The CDR3 loop reads CASSLSGVYYEQYF. CDR3 sequence (DNA): TGTGCCAGCAGTTTATCAGGGGTCTACTACGAGCAGTACTTC.

The table lists this clone with a count of one. CDR3: CASRPDRGQPQHF. The CDR3 DNA is TGTGCCAGCAGACCCGACAGGGGTCAGCCCCAGCATTTT. The rearrangement joins TRBV12-3 or TRBV12-4 to TRBJ1-5, with 8 bases fitting TRBD1. V was clipped by 6 bases and J by 6 bases; unmatched bases: 4. The CDR3 runs to 13 residues.

The chain employs TRBV19 and TRBJ2-1; D is perhaps TRBD2 (5 bases). Trimming stripped 7 bases from V and 5 bases from J, with 12 bases between. CDR1 and CDR2 from the germline V gene are LNHDA and SQIVND (reference sequence). The CDR3 spans 13 residues. In DNA, the CDR3 is TGTGCCAGTACTCTCGGGAAGAACAATGAGCAGTTCTTC. As protein: CASTLGKNNEQFF.

This clone was detected only a few times. The CDR3 region is CASNYGGGYEKLFF. The DNA of the CDR3 is TGCGCCAGCAACTATGGGGGAGGATATGAAAAACTGTTTTTT. The chain joins TRBV5-1 to TRBJ1-4; perhaps TRBD1 as D (5 bases). The germline V gene has CDR1 SGHRS and CDR2 YFSETQ. This CDR3 is 14 amino acids long. V was clipped by 6 bases and J by 6 bases, with 15 bases between them.

This rearrangement joins TRBV9 to TRBJ1-2, with 8 bases identical to TRBD1. Trimming cost V 2 bases and J 8 bases; bases outside gene matches: 2. The CDR3 runs 12 residues. The V gene's germline CDR1 is SGDLS and CDR2 YYNGEE. CDR3 sequence (DNA): TGTGCCAGCAGCGTTTACAGGGGGGGCTACACCTTC. Translating it yields CASSVYRGGYTF.

The genes are TRBV3-1 (or the pseudogene TRBV3-2) and TRBJ1-1, with a tentative D call TRBD1 (6 bases). The CDR3 loop spans 14 amino acids. Germline CDR1 LGHDT, CDR2 YNNKEL (reference sequence). The ends were cut back, 4 bases at V and 5 bases at J, with 14 bases in the middle. CDR3: CASSPAGGLTEAFF. The CDR3 nucleotides read TGTGCCAGCAGCCCTGCTGGGGGCTTAACTGAAGCTTTCTTT.

The V and J genes are TRBV11-3 and TRBJ1-1; no firm D call. Germline V gene data show CDR1 as SGHNT and CDR2 as YENEEA. The CDR3 covers 13 residues. V shed 6 bases and J shed 1 base, with 9 bases lying between them. CDR3 protein: CASSREENTEAFF. The CDR3 DNA sequence: TGTGCCAGCAGTAGGGAGGAGAACACTGAAGCTTTCTTT. The complete variable domain, with remaining parts taken from reference TRBV11-3 and TRBJ1-1, reads EAGVVQSPRYKIIEKKQPVAFWCNPISGHNTLYWYLQNLGQGPELLIRYENEEAVDDSQLPKDRFSAERLKGVDSTLKIQPAELGDSAVYLCASSREENTEAFFGQGTRLTVV.

This chain uses TRBV20-1 with TRBJ1-5; D might be TRBD1 (6 bases). Germline assignment: CDR1 DFQATT and CDR2 SNEGSKA (reference sequence). The V gene lost 6 bases and the J gene lost 2 bases, with 14 bases spanning the gap. CDR3 size: 14 residues. Here the CDR3 reads CSASTGFGNQPQHF. As DNA, the CDR3 is TGCAGTGCCAGTACAGGGTTCGGCAATCAGCCCCAGCATTTT.

This chain connects TRBV7-8 to TRBJ1-1, with D maybe TRBD1 (6 bases). This CDR3 comprises 13 residues. Between the trimmed V and J ends, which lost 5 bases and 3 bases, there was a span of 10 bases. Germline V gene data show CDR1 as SGHVS and CDR2 as FQNEAQ. This CDR3 reads CASSRRTDTEAFF. The DNA of the CDR3 is TGTGCCAGCAGCCGACGGACAGACACTGAAGCTTTCTTT. The whole variable domain, remainder taken from reference TRBV7-8 and TRBJ1-1, is GAGVSQSPRYKVAKRGQDVALRCDPISGHVSLFWYQQALGQGPEFLTYFQNEAQLDKSGLPSDRFFAERPEGSVSTLKIQRTQQEDSAVYLCASSRRTDTEAFFGQGTRLTVV.

The CDR3 protein is CASTTLGGAVEAFF. For the CDR3, the DNA is TGTGCCAGCACCACGTTAGGGGGCGCGGTTGAAGCTTTCTTT. The chain carries TRBV11-2 and TRBJ1-1; the match to TRBD1 covers 7 bases. V was clipped by 7 bases and J by 7 bases; unmatched bases: 12. Germline CDR1 SGHAT, CDR2 FQNNGV. The CDR3 extends over 14 amino acids. The variable domain in full, completed from reference TRBV11-2 and TRBJ1-1, reads EAGVAQSPRYKIIEKRQSVAFWCNPISGHATLYWYQQILGQGPKLLIQFQNNGVVDDSQLPKDRFSAERLKGVDSTLKIQPAKLEDSAVYLCASTTLGGAVEAFFGQGTRLTVV.

The V and J genes are TRBV11-2 and TRBJ1-3; TRBD1 matches 7 bases. Germline V gene lookup returns CDR1 SGHAT and CDR2 FQNNGV. V was pared by 0 bases and J by 0 bases, with 8 bases of the junction left unmatched. The CDR3 covers 18 residues. The CDR3 region has the DNA TGTGCCAGCAGCTTAGATATGGGACAGAAATTCTCTGGAAACACCATATATTTT. It codes for CASSLDMGQKFSGNTIYF.

This clone was seen more than once but under ten times. The chain has TRBV10-1 and TRBJ1-5; TRBD1 aligns across 7 bases. The CDR3 has 15 residues. Losses at the gene ends were 4 bases for V and 3 bases for J; bases not matched to a gene: 6. Per the germline V gene, CDR1 is WNHNN and CDR2 is SYGVQD (reference sequence). DNA of the CDR3: TGCGCCAGCAGTGGGGGGACAGAGTTCAATCAGCCCCAGCATTTT. Translating it yields CASSGGTEFNQPQHF.

The chain carries TRBV11-2 and TRBJ1-4; 7 bases map to TRBD1. From germline, CDR1 is SGHAT and CDR2 FQNNGV. This CDR3 has 14 residues. Trimming cost V 5 bases and J 4 bases; bases outside gene matches: 4. The CDR3 reads CASSQGQHNEKLFF. The CDR3 DNA reads as TGTGCCAGCAGCCAGGGACAGCATAATGAAAAACTGTTTTTT. Using reference TRBV11-2 and TRBJ1-4 for the parts outside the CDR3, the full variable domain is EAGVAQSPRYKIIEKRQSVAFWCNPISGHATLYWYQQILGQGPKLLIQFQNNGVVDDSQLPKDRFSAERLKGVDSTLKIQPAKLEDSAVYLCASSQGQHNEKLFFGSGTQLSVL.